The clone carrying this T cell receptor (beta chain) was counted only a few times. This specimen belongs to a study of human T cells and chemical hapten exposure. TCRdb analysed the RACE reads with MiXCR anew, one entry per CDR3 protein. The sample has some 78,000 distinct CDR3 sequences, under 10% seen once. The CDR3 contains 14 residues. J was trimmed by 8 bases and V by 6 bases; bases with no gene match: 9. CDR1 and CDR2 from the germline V gene are MNHEY and SVGAGI. Time point: healthy volunteer bleed at 6 weeks. Total RNA extraction was carried out from unfractionated whole blood. V is TRBV6-5 and J is TRBJ2-4, with TRBD1 identical over 8 bases. Material: whole blood. This receptor was obtained from a male donor in good health. Some clones in this sample may be carry-over from other donors' samples. For the CDR3, the DNA is TGTGCCAGCAGGGACAGGGACCTCTTTGACATTCAGTACTTC. As protein: CASRDRDLFDIQYF.